This is a list of T cell receptor beta chains from one sample in a study of T cells in Graves' hyperthyroidism and ophthalmopathy. TCRdb passed the multiplex PCR reads through MiXCR, listing each CDR3 protein once. The sample consists of around 390,000 distinct CDR3 sequences, roughly 15% of them appearing once. Input material: blood. The source is a woman aged 25 to 39 with Graves' ophthalmopathy. Both conserved end residues are part of each CDR3. A D gene is named only where the DNA matches it firmly. Rows give clone size only sometimes, using once, few, many, or a class for an expanded clone.

>TRBD2|.|TRBV10-3|TRBJ2-7
CAINDPGTSGGGGYEQYF
TGTGCCATCAATGACCCCGGGACTAGCGGGGGCGGCGGCTACGAGCAGTACTTC
>TRBD1|many|TRBV6-1|TRBJ1-1
CASRDPGQGHMNTEAFF
TGTGCCAGCAGAGATCCGGGACAGGGACATATGAACACTGAAGCTTTCTTT
>.|many|TRBV28|TRBJ2-3
CASSLPAPSFLPDSRLFTDTQYF
TGTGCCAGCAGTTTACCCGCTCCGTCCTTTCTTCCGGACAGTCGACTGTTCACAGATACGCAGTATTTT
>TRBD1|many|TRBV7-3|TRBJ1-2
CASSLGQGTYGYTF
TGTGCCAGCAGCTTGGGACAGGGGACCTATGGCTACACCTTC
>TRBD1|many|TRBV7-3|TRBJ1-6
CASSLRQGLDSPLHF
TGTGCCAGCAGCCTACGACAGGGTTTGGATTCACCCCTCCACTTT
>TRBD2|few|TRBV27|TRBJ2-5
CASTPWGGGQETQYF
TGTGCCAGCACCCCTTGGGGGGGAGGACAAGAGACCCAGTACTTC
>.|many|TRBV20-1|TRBJ2-5
CSASRDFTKLETQYF
TGCAGTGCTAGCCGGGACTTTACTAAGTTGGAGACCCAGTACTTC
>.|many|TRBV28|TRBJ1-1
CASSFMLPAEAFF
TGTGCCAGCAGTTTCATGTTACCCGCTGAAGCTTTCTTT
>TRBD1|few|TRBV20-1|TRBJ1-4
CSAREKGASEKLFF
TGCAGTGCTAGGGAGAAGGGGGCGAGTGAAAAACTGTTTTTT
>TRBD1|few|TRBV15|TRBJ1-2
CATSGVTGTDRTF
TGTGCCACCAGCGGAGTAACCGGGACAGATAGGACCTTC
>TRBD1|many|TRBV6-1|TRBJ1-4
CASSPGGEGEKLFF
TGTGCCAGCAGCCCAGGGGGAGAGGGAGAAAAACTGTTTTTT
>.|many|TRBV3-1|TRBJ2-1
CASSQMGGAFNEQFF
TGTGCCAGCAGCCAAATGGGGGGCGCATTCAATGAGCAGTTCTTC
>.|many|TRBV12-3/TRBV12-4|TRBJ1-2
CASRSYRQTANYGYTF
TGTGCCAGCAGATCTTATAGACAGACAGCTAACTATGGCTACACCTTC
>.|.|TRBV3-1|TRBJ1-1
CASSQRSGFRRLNTEAFF
TGTGCCAGCAGCCAAAGGTCGGGCTTTAGAAGACTGAACACTGAAGCTTTCTTT
>TRBD1|many|TRBV20-1|TRBJ1-1
CSARENGQGAEAFF
TGCAGTGCTAGAGAGAACGGACAGGGGGCTGAAGCTTTCTTT
>TRBD1|many|TRBV12-3/TRBV12-4|TRBJ2-1
CATSTGQGAREQFF
TGTGCCACCTCTACGGGACAGGGGGCTCGGGAGCAGTTCTTC
>TRBD1|.|TRBV5-1|TRBJ1-3
CASSLGTGQRNTIYF
TGCGCCAGCAGCTTGGGGACAGGGCAGCGAAACACCATATATTTT
>.|few|TRBV27|TRBJ1-6
CASKFSQNYNSPLHF
TGTGCCAGCAAGTTTTCCCAGAACTATAATTCACCCCTCCACTTT
>.|few|TRBV12-3/TRBV12-4|TRBJ1-6
CASSFSQNSPLHF
TGTGCCAGCAGTTTTAGTCAGAATTCACCCCTCCACTTT
>TRBD1|many|TRBV7-3|TRBJ2-7
CASSVGQGSEQYF
TGTGCCAGCAGCGTGGGACAGGGCTCCGAGCAGTACTTC
>.|many|TRBV5-1|TRBJ2-3
CASSSGSAADTQYF
TGCGCCAGCAGCTCCGGCTCGGCGGCAGATACGCAGTATTTT
>.|.|TRBV12-3/TRBV12-4|TRBJ2-7
CASSSQGPLYEQYF
TGTGCCAGCAGTTCCCAGGGGCCCCTCTACGAGCAGTACTTC
>.|many|TRBV19|TRBJ1-1
CASRPARFVGAEAFF
TGTGCCAGTAGACCCGCTAGGTTTGTGGGCGCTGAAGCTTTCTTT
>TRBD1|many|TRBV5-4|TRBJ2-3
CASSLGQRTDTQYF
TGTGCCAGCAGCCTGGGACAGCGCACAGATACGCAGTATTTT
>TRBD2|many|TRBV7-2|TRBJ2-3
CASSLVLAGGDTQYF
TGTGCCAGCAGCTTAGTTCTAGCGGGGGGAGATACGCAGTATTTT
>.|many|TRBV9|TRBJ2-5
CASSVDGGKETQYF
TGTGCCAGCAGCGTAGATGGCGGTAAAGAGACCCAGTACTTC
>.|many|TRBV27|TRBJ1-5
CASSLFSGSGQHF
TGTGCCAGCAGTTTGTTTAGTGGGTCAGGTCAGCATTTT
>.|.|TRBV6-5|TRBJ1-1
CASSYVGPNTEAFF
TGTGCCAGCAGTTACGTGGGCCCGAACACTGAAGCTTTCTTT
>.|few|TRBV10-2|TRBJ2-5
CASSVVEKTQYF
TGCGCCAGCAGTGTAGTGGAAAAGACCCAGTACTTC
>.|many|TRBV28|TRBJ2-1
CASSLSWQAVYNEQFF
TGTGCCAGCAGTTTATCCTGGCAGGCGGTCTACAATGAGCAGTTCTTC
>TRBD1|many|TRBV28|TRBJ1-4
CASSYMQWYRDRGLGTNEKLFF
TGTGCCAGCAGTTACATGCAATGGTACCGGGACAGGGGGCTTGGAACTAATGAAAAACTGTTTTTT
>.|many|TRBV2|TRBJ1-3
CASTQGDSGNTIYF
TGTGCCAGTACACAGGGAGATTCTGGAAACACCATATATTTT
>TRBD1|many|TRBV7-9|TRBJ1-1
CASSQRGQGEADTEAFF
TGTGCCAGCAGCCAGAGAGGACAGGGGGAAGCGGACACTGAAGCTTTCTTT
>TRBD1|few|TRBV9|TRBJ1-2
CASSATGTGYTF
TGTGCCAGCAGCGCGACAGGGACTGGCTACACCTTC
>TRBD2|once|TRBV13|TRBJ2-3
CASSSRLRTSGGVGTDTQYF
TGTGCCAGCAGCTCACGACTCCGGACTAGCGGGGGGGTTGGCACAGATACGCAGTATTTT
>.|.|TRBV10-3|TRBJ2-5
CATARQETQYF
TGTGCCACTGCGAGGCAAGAGACCCAGTACTTC
>.|few|TRBV9|TRBJ2-6
CASSVVTGFEAGANVLTF
TGTGCCAGCAGCGTAGTGACAGGATTCGAGGCTGGGGCCAACGTCCTGACTTTC
>.|many|TRBV12-3/TRBV12-4|TRBJ1-1
CASRYRENTEAFF
TGTGCCAGCAGATACAGGGAGAACACTGAAGCTTTCTTT
>TRBD2|few|TRBV4-1|TRBJ2-7
CASSQDEGLYEQYF
TGCGCCAGCAGCCAAGATGAGGGACTATACGAGCAGTACTTC
>.|many|TRBV15|TRBJ2-7
CATSKQGRGSYEQYF
TGTGCCACCAGCAAGCAGGGGAGAGGGTCCTACGAGCAGTACTTC
>TRBD2|.|TRBV6-1|TRBJ2-1
CASSEALAGVNEQFF
TGTGCCAGCAGTGAAGCACTAGCGGGGGTCAATGAGCAGTTCTTC
>TRBD2|many|TRBV3-1|TRBJ2-3
CASSRKSGGATDTQYF
TGTGCCAGCAGCCGAAAGAGCGGGGGGGCAACAGATACGCAGTATTTT
>TRBD2|many|TRBV11-2|TRBJ2-7
CASSPRLARKTYEQYF
TGTGCCAGCAGCCCAAGACTAGCGCGGAAAACCTACGAGCAGTACTTC
>TRBD1|few|TRBV12-3/TRBV12-4|TRBJ2-5
CASGFRHHLVRDREETQYF
TGTGCCAGCGGTTTTCGCCATCACTTAGTCCGGGACAGGGAAGAGACCCAGTACTTC
>.|few|TRBV9|TRBJ1-1
CASSVGDNAEAFF
TGTGCCAGCAGCGTAGGGGATAATGCTGAAGCTTTCTTT
>.|many|TRBV9|TRBJ2-6
CASSVRGSGANVLTF
TGTGCCAGCAGCGTGAGAGGCTCTGGGGCCAACGTCCTGACTTTC
>.|many|TRBV7-6|TRBJ2-1
CASSWGEYYNEQFF
TGTGCCAGCAGCTGGGGGGAATACTACAATGAGCAGTTCTTC
>.|many|TRBV2|TRBJ1-1
CASSLTSDTEAFF
TGTGCCAGCAGTCTGACCTCAGACACTGAAGCTTTCTTT
>TRBD2|.|TRBV6-2/TRBV6-3|TRBJ2-1
CASSYRVAGGPASEQSF
TGTGCCAGCAGTTACAGGGTAGCGGGGGGGCCGGCAAGTGAGCAGTCCTTC
>TRBD2|many|TRBV20-1|TRBJ2-1
CSAREWGTTNEQFF
TGCAGTGCTAGAGAGTGGGGGACTACCAATGAGCAGTTCTTC
>TRBD1|many|TRBV5-1|TRBJ1-4
CASSLQGATNEKLFF
TGCGCCAGCAGCTTACAGGGGGCCACTAATGAAAAACTGTTTTTT
>TRBD2|.|TRBV7-2|TRBJ2-2
CASSSHSGGGTGELFF
TGTGCCAGCAGCTCTCATAGCGGGGGAGGGACCGGGGAGCTGTTTTTT
>.|once|TRBV7-3|TRBJ2-3
CASTQLSPLTDTQYF
TGTGCCAGCACCCAACTTTCTCCCCTCACAGATACGCAGTATTTT